Here is one T cell receptor (beta chain) with its context. What antigen it recognizes has not been identified. The input lacks base qualities; no much larger clone sits a single base away. Per the germline V gene (reference sequence), LNHDA is the CDR1 and SQIVND is the CDR2. Including the terminal cysteine and phenylalanine, the CDR3 comprises 14 residues. The CDR3 DNA has 42 bases and is translated from base 1. V loses 5 bases of germline sequence and J loses 7 bases, and the interval between the two ends is 17 bases. This sample stems from a study of control samples from healthy donors and cancer patients (dated by TCRdb to about 2020). Library construction relied on the immunoSEQ multiplex PCR assay. TCRdb limited this immuneACCESS table to in-frame rearrangements with V and J called. A share of clones is missing; checked studies link under half to unresolved V genes, and the rest is unexplained. The sample data list some 65,000 clones, and around 84% of these were observed just once. The ten largest clones capture 2.9% of the sample.

This receptor was obtained from a woman between 45 and 60 years old with lung cancer. Sequencing used PBMCs. The receptor chain draws on TRBV19 and TRBJ2-5; the D region possibly corresponds to TRBD1 (5 bases align). In nucleotide form, the sequence is TGTGCCAGTAGTGAGAGGACAAGTCCGATGACCCAGTACTTC. This translates into CASSERTSPMTQYF.